This TCR beta chain emerged from a study of cytomegalovirus exposure and HLA in healthy donors. This CDR3 has 16 amino acids. The ends lost 1 base at V and 2 bases at J; junction bases unmatched: 6. Germline loops: CDR1 SEHNR, CDR2 FQNEAQ (reference sequence). The protocol was immunoSEQ multiplex PCR, while the TCRdb copy is restricted to in-frame clones and leaves out a portion. The sample yields 55,000 to 70,000 clones, around 94% seen once. This clone appeared once. This sequence was found in a man between 18 and 29 years old in good health and CMV-seronegative. Sequences were obtained from PBMCs. The V and J genes are TRBV7-9 and TRBJ2-5; the match to TRBD1 covers 8 bases. The CDR3 bases are TGTGCCAGCAGCTTAGGAGACAGGGGAAATCAAGAGACCCAGTACTTC. It translates to CASSLGDRGNQETQYF.